Listed here are 27 T cell receptor beta chains from one sample, sequenced in a study of blood T cells in healthy people across ages. A second about 7 to 11 cycle PCR used barcoded and J-beta primers. TCRdb reprocessed the 5' RACE reads via MiXCR and lists one record per CDR3 protein. This repertoire shows roughly 800,000 distinct CDR3 sequences, over 45% found once; its top ten account for 22%. Sequenced: blood. All receptors derive from a man aged 25 to 40 in good health.

The chain links TRBV7-2 to TRBJ2-7, with D possibly being TRBD2 (7 bases). V was cut by 5 bases and J by 8 bases, with 22 bases left in between. This CDR3 comprises 15 residues. Germline V lookup: CDR1 SGHTA, CDR2 FQGNSA. The CDR3 loop is CASSLGGRALPKQYF. In DNA form, the CDR3 reads TGTGCCAGCAGCCTAGGGGGGAGGGCCCTCCCTAAGCAGTACTTC.

There are a few counts of this clonotype. This rearrangement joins TRBV3-1 to TRBJ1-2; D unclear. The germline V gene encodes CDR1 LGHDT and CDR2 YNNKEL (reference sequence). Trimming left V 4 bases short and J 6 bases short, with 24 bases between. The CDR3 covers 17 residues. For the CDR3, the DNA is TGTGCCAGCAGCCTCCGACCGGAGACTGTAAAAAGTGATGGCTACACCTTC. Protein sequence: CASSLRPETVKSDGYTF.

The chain carries TRBV4-3 and TRBJ2-5; D not resolved. Trimming shortened V by 2 bases and J by 11 bases, and 15 bases separated the two germline ends. Germline V lookup: CDR1 LGHNA, CDR2 YSLEER. The length of the CDR3 is 13 residues. In DNA, the CDR3 is TGCGCCAGCAGCCAACTTTCAAAAAATGAGCAGTACTTC. Residues: CASSQLSKNEQYF.

V and J are TRBV20-1 and TRBJ2-1; 12 positions agree with TRBD2. The germline V gene encodes CDR1 DFQATT and CDR2 SNEGSKA (reference sequence). J gave up 5 bases and V 6 bases, and 8 bases lay outside the gene matches. The CDR3 totals 15 residues. CDR3 residues: CSANLAGGPHNEQFF. CDR3 nucleotides: TGCAGTGCCAACCTAGCGGGAGGGCCTCACAATGAGCAGTTCTTC.

This chain joins TRBV20-1 and TRBJ2-1, with 7 nucleotides matching TRBD2. CDR1 is DFQATT and CDR2 is SNEGSKA in the germline V gene (reference sequence). This CDR3 comprises 16 residues. Trimming at V came to 2 bases and at J to 6 bases, leaving 13 bases not matched to a gene. The CDR3: CSARPPPAGIVNEQFF. DNA for the CDR3: TGCAGTGCTAGACCCCCTCCAGCGGGAATTGTCAATGAGCAGTTCTTC.

The chain recombines TRBV7-2 with TRBJ1-2; 8 nucleotides agree with TRBD1. Germline lookup yields CDR1 SGHTA and CDR2 FQGNSA. J was trimmed by 2 bases and V by 3 bases; bases with no gene match: 5. The CDR3 runs 15 residues. The CDR3 DNA is TGTGCCAGCAGCTTTCCCCGGACAGGGAACTATGGCTACACCTTC. Translation: CASSFPRTGNYGYTF.

This chain connects TRBV18 to TRBJ1-3, with D hard to call. V lost 1 base and J lost 0, with 7 bases in between. The CDR3 spans 15 residues. CDR1 is KGHSH, CDR2 LQKENI, per germline. CDR3 sequence reads: CASSPQERSGNTIYF. DNA for the CDR3: TGTGCCAGCTCACCACAGGAGCGCTCTGGAAACACCATATATTTT. Looking up the rest from reference TRBV18 and TRBJ1-3 gives the full variable domain: NAGVMQNPRHLVRRRGQEARLRCSPMKGHSHVYWYRQLPEEGLKFMVYLQKENIIDESGMPKERFSAEFPKEGPSILRIQQVVRGDSAAYFCASSPQERSGNTIYFGEGSWLTVV.

The chain is built from TRBV7-9 and TRBJ2-3, with 13 bases matching TRBD2. In germline, CDR1 is SEHNR, CDR2 FQNEAQ (reference sequence). V shed 5 bases and J 6 bases; nucleotides not matched to a gene: 8. The CDR3 length is 16 residues. In DNA, the CDR3 is TGTGCCAGCAGCCGAGGACTAGCGGGAGTAACGGATACGCAGTATTTT. Translation: CASSRGLAGVTDTQYF.

Of note for this clonotype: The junction differs from germline at one of its ends, possibly a read error. The chain uses TRBV6-1 and TRBJ1-2; D is possibly TRBD1 (6 bases). The CDR3 spans 16 residues. Looked up from germline, CDR1 is MNHNS and CDR2 is SASEGT. The CDR3 DNA follows: TGTGCCAGCAGTGAAGTCCGTGGAAGGGGGGCAGATGGCCACACCTTC. It is translated as CASSEVRGRGADGHTF.

This clonotype was seen a few times. The chain uses TRBV5-6 and TRBJ1-1; 8 nucleotides line up with TRBD1. The CDR3 covers 15 residues. V lost 2 bases to trimming and J lost 6 bases; unmatched junction nucleotides: 9. Looked up from germline, CDR1 is SGHDT and CDR2 is YYEEEE. The CDR3 reads CASSFGTGRGAEAFF. The DNA for the CDR3 is TGTGCCAGCAGCTTTGGGACAGGTCGAGGGGCTGAAGCTTTCTTT. The complete variable domain, with remaining parts taken from reference TRBV5-6 and TRBJ1-1, reads DAGVTQSPTHLIKTRGQQVTLRCSPKSGHDTVSWYQQALGQGPQFIFQYYEEEERQRGNFPDRFSGHQFPNYSSELNVNALLLGDSALYLCASSFGTGRGAEAFFGQGTRLTVV.

The chain links TRBV20-1 to TRBJ2-3; 11 bases are shared with TRBD1. The CDR3 totals 15 residues. The trim removed 5 bases at V and 2 bases at J, leaving 6 bases unmatched. Germline lookup yields CDR1 DFQATT and CDR2 SNEGSKA (reference sequence). Here the CDR3 reads CSAPRTGGLTDTQYF. The CDR3 DNA follows: TGCAGTGCTCCTAGGACAGGGGGCCTCACAGATACGCAGTATTTT.

The rearrangement uses TRBV6-2 or TRBV6-3 and TRBJ2-5, with 7 positions matching TRBD2. The CDR3 spans 16 residues. Germline values: CDR1 MNHEY, CDR2 SVGEGT. J was trimmed by 2 bases and V by 6 bases; bases with no gene match: 12. CDR3 sequence: CASSPRPGRLQETQYF. CDR3 nucleotides: TGTGCCAGCAGCCCCCGCCCCGGGAGGCTTCAAGAGACCCAGTACTTC.

The V gene is TRBV7-2, the J gene TRBJ2-1; possible D gene TRBD2, 7 bases. Trimming took 4 bases from V and 8 from J, leaving 21 bases between them. The V gene's germline CDR1 is SGHTA and CDR2 FQGNSA. CDR3 length: 16 amino acids. Here the CDR3 reads CASSSSKGGRWDEQFF. CDR3 coding DNA: TGTGCCAGCAGCTCGAGCAAGGGGGGGCGCTGGGATGAGCAGTTCTTC.

J is TRBJ2-3 and V is TRBV11-2; 9 bases match TRBD2. CDR3 length equals 15 residues. The V gene's germline CDR1 is SGHAT and CDR2 FQNNGV. J lost 4 bases, V lost 2 bases, and 4 bases had no gene match. The CDR3 protein is CASSLYGLASDTQYF. The CDR3 DNA reads as TGTGCCAGCAGCTTATATGGACTAGCGTCAGATACGCAGTATTTT. The whole variable domain, remainder taken from reference TRBV11-2 and TRBJ2-3, is EAGVAQSPRYKIIEKRQSVAFWCNPISGHATLYWYQQILGQGPKLLIQFQNNGVVDDSQLPKDRFSAERLKGVDSTLKIQPAKLEDSAVYLCASSLYGLASDTQYFGPGTRLTVL.

The chain uses TRBV20-1 and TRBJ2-7; D not resolved. The germline CDR1 and CDR2 sequences are DFQATT and SNEGSKA (reference sequence). The V end lost 5 bases, the J end lost 1 base, and 12 bases lay between the germline ends. CDR3 size: 13 residues. Here the CDR3 reads CSARSTYSYEQYF. The CDR3 DNA reads as TGCAGTGCTCGGTCGACTTATTCCTACGAGCAGTACTTC.

As regards this clonotype: This may stem from a read error, because a much larger clone lies one nucleotide away. The J gene is TRBJ1-4, the V gene TRBV5-6, with D possibly matching TRBD1 (6 bases). V was shortened by 4 bases and J by 6 bases, with 10 bases between the two germline ends. The CDR3 is 13 residues long. Germline V lookup: CDR1 SGHDT, CDR2 YYEEEE. The chain's CDR3 is CASSKGHDEKLFF. CDR3 sequence (DNA): TGTGCCAGCAGCAAGGGACACGATGAAAAACTGTTTTTT.

Details on this clonotype: This may be a read error: a much more frequent sequence differs by one nucleotide. This sequence joins TRBV12-3 or TRBV12-4 and TRBJ2-4, with 7 bases identical to TRBD2. The end of the DNA is better explained by TRBJ2-7, so the J call may be wrong. CDR3 length: 15 amino acids. This chain's CDR3 is CAGSFVGGSTYEQYF. CDR3 in DNA: TGTGCCGGCAGTTTTGTCGGGGGGAGTACGTACGAGCAGTACTTC.

The chain is built from TRBV27 and TRBJ1-2, with 8 bases aligning to TRBD1. Germline V gene data show CDR1 as MNHEY and CDR2 as SMNVEV (reference sequence). The CDR3 covers 16 residues. J lost 7 bases, V lost 6 bases, and 16 bases had no gene match. CDR3 in DNA: TGTGCCAGCAGCTTCTCCCCTCCAACAGGGGGAGGTGGCTACACCTTC. Protein sequence: CASSFSPPTGGGGYTF.

The CDR3 reads CASRGGWHPQHF. DNA of the CDR3: TGTGCCAGCAGGGGGGGGTGGCATCCCCAGCATTTT. The genes are TRBV12-3 or TRBV12-4 and TRBJ1-5; a weak D match, TRBD1 (5 bases). The V gene lost 6 bases and the J gene lost 10 bases, with 13 bases spanning the gap. CDR3 length: 12 residues.

In its sample, this clonotype was seen a few times. The genes are TRBV20-1 and TRBJ2-1; D gene unclear. The CDR3 totals 11 residues. Germline V CDR1 and CDR2: DFQATT, SNEGSKA (reference sequence). Trimming left V 5 bases short and J 8 bases short, with 10 bases between. CDR3 sequence (DNA): TGCAGTGCTTCCGACTCGTATGAGCAGTTCTTC. It specifies CSASDSYEQFF.

The rearrangement joins TRBV6-2 or TRBV6-3 to TRBJ2-5; 7 nucleotides align to TRBD2. The J call may not be correct, given that the DNA end is closer to TRBJ2-7. The V gene's germline CDR1 is MNHEY and CDR2 SVGEGT. The CDR3 has 14 residues. The CDR3 DNA reads as TGTGCCAGCAGCCTGAAGAGCGGGGCGGGCGAGCAGTACTTC. As protein: CASSLKSGAGEQYF.

This clonotype appeared a few times. This chain uses TRBV7-2 with TRBJ1-2; no reliable D call. Germline V gives CDR1 SGHTA, CDR2 FQGNSA. The CDR3 runs to 13 residues. The V and J ends lost 2 bases and 6 bases respectively, with 10 bases between them. The CDR3 region has the DNA TGTGCCAGCAGCTTAAATACTGCGAATGGCTACACCTTC. Amino acid sequence: CASSLNTANGYTF.

In this sample, this clonotype turned up a few times. The rearrangement joins TRBV13 to TRBJ2-4; possibly TRBD2 for D (6 bases). The DNA end lines up better with TRBJ2-7; the J call may be wrong. The CDR3 covers 13 residues. Germline V gene data show CDR1 as PRHDT and CDR2 as FYEKMQ (reference sequence). The CDR3 DNA follows: TGTGCCAGCAGCCGTTTAGCGGACTACGAGCAGTACTTC. This translates into CASSRLADYEQYF.

The chain couples TRBV29-1 to TRBJ2-1; 7 nucleotides match TRBD1. Per germline, CDR1 SQVTM and CDR2 ANQGSEA. V was clipped by 6 bases and J by 3 bases; unmatched bases: 5. This CDR3 contains 13 residues. The CDR3 protein is CSVGRQGYNEQFF. For the CDR3, the DNA is TGCAGCGTGGGGAGACAGGGCTACAATGAGCAGTTCTTC.

In its sample, this clonotype was seen a few times. V is TRBV20-1 and J is TRBJ1-2; D is unclear. The germline V and J ends were trimmed by 3 bases and 5 bases, with 7 bases remaining between them. The length of the CDR3 is 11 residues. Germline V gene data show CDR1 as DFQATT and CDR2 as SNEGSKA (reference sequence). The CDR3 sequence is CSARHRYGYTF. CDR3 nucleotides: TGCAGTGCTAGGCATAGATATGGCTACACCTTC.

This clonotype was seen a few times. V is TRBV29-1 and J is TRBJ2-1, with TRBD2 as a possible D gene (5 bases). V was shortened by 1 base and J by 8 bases, with 9 bases between the two germline ends. Germline CDR1 reads SQVTM; CDR2 reads ANQGSEA. CDR3 length: 12 residues. In nucleotides, the CDR3 is TGCAGCGTTGAAGGGCGGCGGGATGAGCAGTTCTTC. Translation gives CSVEGRRDEQFF.

V usage is TRBV11-3 and J usage is TRBJ2-1, with TRBD2 as a possible D gene (5 bases). CDR3 length equals 15 residues. From germline, CDR1 is SGHNT and CDR2 YENEEA. Trimming removed 5 bases from V and 5 bases from J, with 16 bases in between. The CDR3 sequence is CASSLMGVLDNEQFF. As DNA, the CDR3 is TGTGCCAGCAGCCTGATGGGAGTATTGGACAATGAGCAGTTCTTC.